This section outlines one TCR beta chain sequence together with its context. CDR1 and CDR2 from the germline V gene are ENHRY and SYGVKD. CDR3 length: 13 amino acids. With 0 bases clipped from V and 7 bases from J, the junction kept 0 bases outside the gene matches. The data were obtained in a study of T cells in localized non-small cell lung cancer. This table comes from immunoSEQ multiplex PCR, and its TCRdb copy is limited to in-frame clones, with some not included. The data hold 40,000 or so clones, with approximately 81% observed a single time. The V and J genes are TRBV10-3 and TRBJ2-1; TRBD1 matches 7 bases. This TCR derives from a male donor at least 60 years old with stage II lung adenocarcinoma. The sequencing used peripheral blood mononuclear cells, collected before any cancer treatment. CDR3 region: CAISESTGNEQFF. In DNA, the CDR3 is TGTGCCATCAGTGAGTCGACAGGGAATGAGCAGTTCTTC.